The 30 T cell receptor beta chains reported below all come from one sample, sequenced in a study of response to subunit inactivated influenza vaccine. From the RT-PCR reads, TCRdb called clonotypes with MiXCR, one entry per CDR3 protein. The sample holds 650,000 to 800,000 distinct CDR3 sequences, approximately 14% seen once. This specimen consisted of PBMCs from blood, obtained about 14 days before vaccination. The receptor set was obtained from a man aged 50 to 60 who received an inactivated influenza vaccine.

This chain uses TRBV7-8 with TRBJ2-2; possible D gene TRBD1, 6 bases. Per germline, CDR1 SGHVS and CDR2 FQNEAQ. Trimming left V 8 bases short and J 1 base short, with 11 bases between. CDR3 length: 14 amino acids. This CDR3 reads CASCQGRNTGELFF. The CDR3 coding sequence is TGTGCCAGCTGCCAGGGGAGGAACACCGGGGAGCTGTTTTTT.

The rearrangement links TRBV28 to TRBJ2-7; D remains unclear. The V and J ends lost 2 bases and 6 bases respectively, with 2 bases between them. The germline gives CDR1 MDHEN, CDR2 SYDVKM. The CDR3 runs 10 residues. CDR3 coding DNA: TGTGCCAGCAGTTTAAGCGAGCAGTACTTC. As protein: CASSLSEQYF.

V and J are TRBV14 and TRBJ2-1; D is unclear. There are 16 residues in the CDR3. V was clipped by 3 bases and J by 0 bases, with 12 bases between them. Germline V gives CDR1 SGHDN, CDR2 FVKESK. The CDR3 is CASSQVLRSSYNEQFF. The CDR3 region has the DNA TGTGCCAGCAGCCAGGTCCTCCGAAGCTCCTACAATGAGCAGTTCTTC.

Only one count was recorded for this clonotype. J is TRBJ2-5 and V is TRBV7-9; 7 nucleotides line up with TRBD2. Unmatched junction bases numbered 14, after V lost 5 bases and J lost 2 bases. Per germline, CDR1 SEHNR and CDR2 FQNEAQ (reference sequence). The CDR3 is made up of 17 amino acids. The chain's CDR3 is CASSQGIRLAGQETQYF. The CDR3 DNA sequence: TGTGCCAGCAGCCAAGGCATAAGACTAGCAGGTCAAGAGACCCAGTACTTC. Using reference TRBV7-9 and TRBJ2-5 for the parts outside the CDR3, the full variable domain is DTGVSQNPRHKITKRGQNVTFRCDPISEHNRLYWYRQTLGQGPEFLTYFQNEAQLEKSRLLSDRFSAERPKGSFSTLEIQRTEQGDSAMYLCASSQGIRLAGQETQYFGPGTRLLVL.

The chain carries TRBV6-4 and TRBJ2-1; 9 positions match TRBD1. Germline V lookup: CDR1 MRHNA, CDR2 SNTAGT. Germline trimming cut 4 bases from V and 5 bases from J; bases unmatched to any gene: 6. The CDR3 loop spans 15 amino acids. The CDR3 reads CASSVGTGNNNEQFF. The CDR3 DNA reads TGTGCCAGCAGTGTCGGGACAGGGAATAACAATGAGCAGTTCTTC.

This chain connects TRBV7-2 to TRBJ2-7, with D perhaps matching TRBD2 (5 bases). The CDR3 totals 13 residues. Germline-derived CDR1 and CDR2 are SGHTA and FQGNSA. V was shortened by 6 bases and J by 6 bases, with 15 bases between the two germline ends. CDR3 in amino acids: CASRSVGRGEQYF. For the CDR3, the DNA is TGTGCCAGCAGGTCGGTCGGCCGGGGCGAGCAGTACTTC.

The chain recombines TRBV6-1 with TRBJ1-2; TRBD1 is a possible D gene (6 bases). Germline V lookup: CDR1 MNHNS, CDR2 SASEGT. Trimming shortened V by 2 bases and J by 11 bases, and 6 bases separated the two germline ends. The CDR3 has 10 amino acids. The CDR3 protein is CASSERGYTF. In DNA form, the CDR3 reads TGTGCCAGCAGTGAAAGGGGGTACACCTTC.

Only a few counts were recorded for this clonotype. The chain recombines TRBV10-3 with TRBJ2-3; 8 positions match TRBD1. V gave up 10 bases and J gave up 5 bases; unmatched junction bases: 11. CDR3 length: 14 amino acids. The V gene's germline CDR1 is ENHRY and CDR2 SYGVKD. The CDR3 DNA follows: TGTGCCACGACCTATCGGACAGGGCAAGATACGCAGTATTTT. Its protein product is CATTYRTGQDTQYF.

Worth noting for this clonotype: A much larger clone lies one base from this, so it may be a read error. This chain connects TRBV27 to TRBJ2-2, with TRBD1 identical over 11 bases. This CDR3 is built from 16 residues. Per germline, CDR1 MNHEY and CDR2 SMNVEV (reference sequence). CDR3 DNA: TGTTCCAGCAGTTTTACCGGGACAGGGGGCACCGGGGAGCTGTTTTTT. Encoded protein: CSSSFTGTGGTGELFF.

The V call is TRBV6-1, the J call TRBJ1-2, with TRBD1 matching over 9 bases. The germline gives CDR1 MNHNS, CDR2 SASEGT. CDR3 length equals 13 residues. J gave up 7 bases and V 6 bases, and 6 bases lay outside the gene matches. CDR3 sequence (DNA): TGTGCCAGCAGCGTACAGGGGGCGAGTGGCTACACCTTC. Protein sequence: CASSVQGASGYTF.

With respect to this clonotype: A read error is possible here, since a much larger clone lies one base away. This chain uses TRBV6-1 with TRBJ1-2; D may be TRBD1 (5 bases). This CDR3 comprises 13 residues. Germline assignment: CDR1 MNHNS and CDR2 SASEGT. The CDR3 region is CTSSEKQVAGYTF. CDR3 bases: TGTACCAGCAGTGAAAAACAGGTTGCTGGCTACACCTTC.

This clonotype occurred once. The chain is built from TRBV4-2 and TRBJ2-7, with 11 positions matching TRBD2. The germline gives CDR1 LGHNA, CDR2 YNFKEQ. The CDR3 covers 17 residues. Trimming at V came to 1 base and at J to 2 bases, leaving 7 bases not matched to a gene. The CDR3 DNA reads as TGTGCCAGCAGCCAAGCCTCACTAGCGGGGGCCCCCTACGAGCAGTACTTC. This codes for CASSQASLAGAPYEQYF.

This clonotype has only a few counts. The V call is TRBV3-1, the J call TRBJ1-6; D remains ambiguous. The CDR3 totals 14 residues. The germline CDR1 and CDR2 sequences are LGHDT and YNNKEL (reference sequence). Deletions cut 1 base from V and 7 bases from J, with 8 bases between. CDR3 nucleotide sequence: TGTGCCAGCAGCCAAGTACAGAGGAATTCACCCCTCCACTTT. This sequence encodes CASSQVQRNSPLHF.

In its sample, this clonotype was seen a few times. The J gene is TRBJ2-1, the V gene TRBV10-3, with unresolved D. Germline CDR1 is ENHRY and CDR2 is SYGVKD. The CDR3 loop spans 14 amino acids. Trimming shortened V by 4 bases and J by 1 base, and 8 bases separated the two germline ends. The CDR3 nucleotides read TGTGCCATCAGTGCTGGGGATTCCTACAATGAGCAGTTCTTC. Protein: CAISAGDSYNEQFF.

A few counts support this clonotype. V usage is TRBV7-6 and J usage is TRBJ2-2; unclear D gene. The CDR3 consists of 15 residues. Trimming removed 5 bases at V and 2 bases at J, with 12 bases between. The germline V gene has CDR1 SGHVS and CDR2 FNYEAQ. In DNA form, the CDR3 reads TGTGCCAGCAGCCCGGAAGCGATAAACACCGGGGAGCTGTTTTTT. Its translation: CASSPEAINTGELFF.

This clonotype was observed a few times. The chain recombines TRBV10-3 with TRBJ2-1, with 10 positions matching TRBD1. Per germline, CDR1 ENHRY and CDR2 SYGVKD. Unmatched junction bases numbered 3, after V lost 3 bases and J lost 1 base. CDR3 length: 16 residues. The CDR3 reads CAISDRQGASYNEQFF. CDR3 bases: TGTGCCATCAGTGACCGACAGGGGGCGTCCTACAATGAGCAGTTCTTC.

The gene calls are TRBV7-2 and TRBJ2-3, with D perhaps matching TRBD2 (7 bases). The CDR3 totals 15 residues. Between the trimmed V and J ends, which lost 2 bases and 10 bases, there was a span of 19 bases. CDR1 SGHTA and CDR2 FQGNSA come from the germline V gene. In DNA form, the CDR3 reads TGTGCCAGCAGCTTAATGGGGGGGCCTCAATTCGCGCAGTATTTT. Translated, it gives CASSLMGGPQFAQYF.

This clonotype was counted ten times or more. This chain joins TRBV24-1 and TRBJ2-3; D ambiguous. The CDR3 contains 11 residues. Germline V CDR1 and CDR2: KGHDR, SFDVKD. Between the trimmed V and J ends, which lost 2 bases and 7 bases, there was a span of 3 bases. The CDR3 nucleotides read TGTGCCACCAGTGATTCATATACGCAGTATTTT. Protein product: CATSDSYTQYF.

This clonotype was observed many times. This chain links TRBV20-1 with TRBJ2-1; 12 bases are shared with TRBD2. V lost 0 bases to trimming and J lost 7 bases; unmatched junction nucleotides: 13. The CDR3 extends over 18 amino acids. Germline CDR1 and CDR2: DFQATT and SNEGSKA (reference sequence). The CDR3 protein is CSARDSARTSGGTNEQFF. The CDR3 bases are TGCAGTGCTAGAGATTCGGCCCGAACTAGCGGGGGGACTAATGAGCAGTTCTTC.

This clonotype was seen a few times. The chain combines TRBV7-8 with TRBJ2-7; 12 nucleotides line up with TRBD1. The length of the CDR3 is 20 residues. V trimming: 5 bases; J trimming: 2 bases; junction bases outside the gene matches: 19. The germline gives CDR1 SGHVS, CDR2 FQNEAQ. The CDR3 DNA is TGTGCCAGCAGCCCCAGTACGGGACAGGGGGCCTTCGGGGCAACCTACGAGCAGTACTTC. This gives the protein CASSPSTGQGAFGATYEQYF.

The chain uses TRBV3-1 and TRBJ1-2, with D tentatively TRBD1 (6 bases). Germline V gene lookup returns CDR1 LGHDT and CDR2 YNNKEL (reference sequence). There are 18 residues in the CDR3. V was trimmed by 0 bases and J by 4 bases, leaving 21 bases between them. CDR3 amino acids: CASSQEGARRSYGYGYTF. The CDR3 DNA sequence: TGTGCCAGCAGCCAAGAGGGGGCTCGGCGATCCTACGGCTATGGCTACACCTTC.

At least ten counts were recorded for this clonotype. The V gene is TRBV10-2, the J gene TRBJ1-5; possible D gene TRBD1, 5 bases. The CDR3 spans 17 residues. Trimming took 0 bases from V and 0 from J, leaving 12 bases between them. Germline V gives CDR1 WSHSY, CDR2 SAAADI. CDR3 in amino acids: CASSESGWDRSNQPQHF. Written as DNA, the CDR3 is TGCGCCAGCAGTGAGTCGGGGTGGGACCGTAGCAATCAGCCCCAGCATTTT.

This clonotype was seen a handful of times. The CDR3 loop is CASSLVRSPERETQYF. The CDR3, as DNA: TGCGCCAGCAGCTTGGTTCGCTCCCCGGAGAGGGAGACCCAGTACTTC. The rearrangement joins TRBV5-1 to TRBJ2-5; D not resolved. The germline V gene has CDR1 SGHRS and CDR2 YFSETQ. Trimming shortened V by 0 bases and J by 5 bases, and 17 bases separated the two germline ends. The CDR3 covers 16 residues. The full variable domain, in which reference TRBV5-1 and TRBJ2-5 provide the parts outside the CDR3, is KAGVTQTPRYLIKTRGQQVTLSCSPISGHRSVSWYQQTPGQGLQFLFEYFSETQRNKGNFPGRFSGRQFSNSRSEMNVSTLELGDSALYLCASSLVRSPERETQYFGPGTRLLVL.

This chain connects TRBV6-5 to TRBJ2-7, with D tentatively TRBD2 (5 bases). Germline CDR1 and CDR2: MNHEY and SVGAGI. This CDR3 has 11 residues. V shed 6 bases and J shed 9 bases, with 12 bases lying between them. The CDR3 sequence is CASRTDGGQYF. The CDR3 bases are TGTGCCAGCAGGACGGACGGAGGGCAGTACTTC.

The rearrangement links TRBV27 to TRBJ2-2, with unresolved D. Germline-derived CDR1 and CDR2 are MNHEY and SMNVEV (reference sequence). The V and J ends lost 4 bases and 1 base respectively, with 13 bases between them. This CDR3 is built from 16 residues. CDR3 in amino acids: CASSSIDTLNTGELFF. CDR3 nucleotide sequence: TGTGCCAGCAGTTCCATAGACACTCTGAACACCGGGGAGCTGTTTTTT.

This clonotype was found a few times. This sequence joins TRBV28 and TRBJ2-7, with TRBD1 matching 10 bases. The CDR3 length is 14 residues. CDR1 is MDHEN and CDR2 is SYDVKM in the germline V gene. V lost 3 bases to trimming and J lost 7 bases; unmatched junction nucleotides: 6. The CDR3 loop is CASSFGTGVGEQYF. The CDR3, as DNA: TGTGCCAGCAGTTTCGGGACAGGGGTTGGAGAGCAGTACTTC.

This clonotype was found many times. The J gene is TRBJ2-7, the V gene TRBV4-3; no reliable D call. CDR1 and CDR2 from the germline V gene are LGHNA and YSLEER. The CDR3 totals 15 residues. Trimming left V 0 bases short and J 2 bases short, with 11 bases between. CDR3 nucleotide sequence: TGCGCCAGCAGCCAAGATTCCCAGGCAGCCTACGAGCAGTACTTC. This translates into CASSQDSQAAYEQYF.

This clonotype was found many times. V and J are TRBV11-2 and TRBJ1-5; D remains ambiguous. V was shortened by 0 bases and J by 7 bases, with 7 bases between the two germline ends. Looked up from germline, CDR1 is SGHAT and CDR2 is FQNNGV. This CDR3 is 13 amino acids long. The CDR3 region has the DNA TGTGCCAGCAGCTTAGATATCGCCCAGCCCCAGCATTTT. This sequence encodes CASSLDIAQPQHF.

This clonotype has more than one count but fewer than ten. The chain has TRBV5-5 and TRBJ2-1; D is possibly TRBD1 (5 bases). The germline CDR1 and CDR2 sequences are SGHKS and YYEKEE (reference sequence). Trimming took 4 bases from V and 8 from J, leaving 19 bases between them. CDR3 length: 15 amino acids. This CDR3 reads CASSPGPKGWDEQFF. Here the CDR3 DNA reads TGTGCCAGCAGCCCAGGACCAAAGGGGTGGGATGAGCAGTTCTTC.

The chain links TRBV20-1 to TRBJ1-2; D remains unclear. The CDR3 has 11 amino acids. V gave up 5 bases and J gave up 1 base, with 5 bases separating them. The germline gives CDR1 DFQATT, CDR2 SNEGSKA (reference sequence). The chain's CDR3 is CSAPDNYGYTF. In DNA, the CDR3 is TGCAGTGCTCCCGATAACTATGGCTACACCTTC.